The clone carrying this T cell receptor beta chain is a singleton in its sample. Its antigen is still unknown. The sample originates from a study of blood T cells in healthy people across ages. The study's findings and limits: With unsorted PBMCs, a conclusive comparison of naive versus antigen-experienced cells was not possible.

Through a sample-barcoded 5' primer and a J-beta primer mix, a second PCR was run for roughly 6 to 12 cycles. TCRdb re-called the 5' RACE reads through MiXCR, storing one row per CDR3 protein. Among around 1,500,000 distinct CDR3 sequences, about 43% were seen once, and the ten largest hold roughly 7.9%. This CDR3 comprises 15 residues. V gave up 3 bases and J gave up 2 bases; unmatched junction bases: 5. CDR1 and CDR2 (germline): MDHEN, SYDVKM. The origin of this receptor is a woman younger than 35 in good health. The V call is TRBV28, the J call TRBJ2-3, with 7 bases matching TRBD1. The source material was blood. Here the CDR3 reads CASSFVGTATDTQYF. In nucleotides, the CDR3 is TGTGCCAGCAGTTTTGTGGGGACAGCCACAGATACGCAGTATTTT.